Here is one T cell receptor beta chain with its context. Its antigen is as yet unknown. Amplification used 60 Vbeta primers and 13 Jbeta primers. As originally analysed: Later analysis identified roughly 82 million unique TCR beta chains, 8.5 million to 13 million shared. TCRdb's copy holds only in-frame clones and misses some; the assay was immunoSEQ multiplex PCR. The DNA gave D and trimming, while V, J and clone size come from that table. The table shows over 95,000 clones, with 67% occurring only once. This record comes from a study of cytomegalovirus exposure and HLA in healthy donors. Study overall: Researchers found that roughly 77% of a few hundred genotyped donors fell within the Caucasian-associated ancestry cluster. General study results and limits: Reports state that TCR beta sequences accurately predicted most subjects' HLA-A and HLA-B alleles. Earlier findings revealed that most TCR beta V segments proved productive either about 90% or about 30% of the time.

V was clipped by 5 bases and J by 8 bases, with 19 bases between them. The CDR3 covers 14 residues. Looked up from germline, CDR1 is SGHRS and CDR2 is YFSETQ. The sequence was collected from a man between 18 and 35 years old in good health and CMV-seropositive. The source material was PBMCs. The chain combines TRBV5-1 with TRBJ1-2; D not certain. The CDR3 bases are TGCGCCAGCAGGCCAGAGGTCACCGCTAGAGGCTACACCTTC. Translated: CASRPEVTARGYTF.